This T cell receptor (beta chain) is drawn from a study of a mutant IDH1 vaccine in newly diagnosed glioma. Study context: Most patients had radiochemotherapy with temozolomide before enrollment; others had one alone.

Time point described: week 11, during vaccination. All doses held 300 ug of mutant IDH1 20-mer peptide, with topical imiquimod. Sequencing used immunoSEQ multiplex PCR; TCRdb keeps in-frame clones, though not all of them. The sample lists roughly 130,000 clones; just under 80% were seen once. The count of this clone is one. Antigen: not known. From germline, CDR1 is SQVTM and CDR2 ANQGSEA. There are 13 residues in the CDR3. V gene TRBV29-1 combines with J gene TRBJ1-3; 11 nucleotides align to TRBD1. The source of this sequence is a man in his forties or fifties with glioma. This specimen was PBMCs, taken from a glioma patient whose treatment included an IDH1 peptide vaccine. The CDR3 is CGGTGGSGNTIYF. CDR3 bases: TGCGGCGGGACAGGGGGTTCGGGAAACACCATATATTTT.